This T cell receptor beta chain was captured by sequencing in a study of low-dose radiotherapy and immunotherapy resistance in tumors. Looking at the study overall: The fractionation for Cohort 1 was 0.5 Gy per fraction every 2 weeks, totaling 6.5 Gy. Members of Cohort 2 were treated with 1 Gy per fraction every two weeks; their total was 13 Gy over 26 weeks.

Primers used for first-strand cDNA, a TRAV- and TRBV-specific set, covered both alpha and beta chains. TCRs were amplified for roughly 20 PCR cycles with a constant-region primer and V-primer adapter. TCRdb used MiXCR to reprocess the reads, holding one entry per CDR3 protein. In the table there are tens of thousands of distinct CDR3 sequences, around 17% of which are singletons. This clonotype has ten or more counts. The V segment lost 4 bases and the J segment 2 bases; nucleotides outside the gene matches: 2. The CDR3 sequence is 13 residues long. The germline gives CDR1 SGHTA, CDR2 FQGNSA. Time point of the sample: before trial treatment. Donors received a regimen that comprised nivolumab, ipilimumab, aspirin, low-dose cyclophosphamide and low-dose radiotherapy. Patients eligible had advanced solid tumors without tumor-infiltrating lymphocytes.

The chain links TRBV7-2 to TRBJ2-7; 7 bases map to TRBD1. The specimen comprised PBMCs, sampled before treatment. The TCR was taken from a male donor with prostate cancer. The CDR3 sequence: CASSWDRTYEQYF. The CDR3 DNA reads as TGTGCCAGCAGCTGGGACAGAACCTACGAGCAGTACTTC.